This TCR beta chain is from a study of blood T cell repertoires in COVID-19. The protocol was immunoSEQ multiplex PCR, while the TCRdb copy is restricted to in-frame clones and leaves out a portion. Here the sample spans under 450,000 clones, approximately 87% being singletons. The germline V gene has CDR1 SGHRS and CDR2 YFSETQ. V gave up 0 bases and J gave up 0 bases, with 19 bases separating them. The CDR3 contains 19 residues. The V and J genes are TRBV5-1 and TRBJ1-3; tentative D call: TRBD1 (6 bases). The specimen sequenced was PBMCs or T cells enriched from blood (not recorded which). This TCR was recovered from a man aged 25 to 45 who had recovered from COVID-19. For the CDR3, the DNA is TGCGCCAGCAGCTTGGAGGCACAGGGACAATTACTCTCTGGAAACACCATATATTTT. Protein sequence: CASSLEAQGQLLSGNTIYF.